Below are 17 T cell receptor beta chains sequenced from a single sample in a study of cytomegalovirus exposure and HLA in healthy donors. PCR involved 60 Vbeta and 13 Jbeta primers. Here immunoSEQ multiplex PCR was the method, and the copy in TCRdb shows in-frame clones only, minus some. This sample has 200,000 or so clones, with 80% to 85% found just once. What was sequenced was PBMCs. The source is a boy aged 2 to 10 in good health and CMV-seronegative.

This clone was observed a few times. The V and J genes are TRBV4-1 and TRBJ1-2, with a possible D match to TRBD1 (6 bases). CDR1 and CDR2 (germline): MGHRA, YSYEKL. Trimming pared 3 bases from V and 3 bases from J, leaving 14 bases between. The CDR3 extends over 15 amino acids. The CDR3, as DNA: TGCGCCAGCAGCCATGGGACAATGGGACACTATGGCTACACCTTC. This translates into CASSHGTMGHYGYTF.

This chain links TRBV5-4 with TRBJ2-1, with 9 positions matching TRBD1. Unmatched junction bases numbered 9, after V lost 4 bases and J lost 7 bases. Germline V gives CDR1 SGHNT, CDR2 YYREEE (reference sequence). The CDR3 loop spans 15 amino acids. DNA of the CDR3: TGTGCCAGCAGCCCGCCGGGACAGGGTAAGAATGAGCAGTTCTTC. Its translation: CASSPPGQGKNEQFF.

This clone has a single count. The chain links TRBV19 to TRBJ1-1; 9 nucleotides line up with TRBD1. J was trimmed by 2 bases and V by 3 bases; bases with no gene match: 4. The CDR3 length is 15 residues. Germline V gene lookup returns CDR1 LNHDA and CDR2 SQIVND (reference sequence). CDR3: CASSIGQGRNTEAFF. CDR3 coding DNA: TGTGCCAGTAGTATCGGACAGGGGAGAAACACTGAAGCTTTCTTT.

This sequence joins TRBV29-1 and TRBJ1-5, with D uncertain. The V gene's germline CDR1 is SQVTM and CDR2 ANQGSEA. The germline V and J ends were trimmed by 7 bases and 2 bases, with 15 bases remaining between them. The CDR3 runs to 14 residues. The CDR3 DNA follows: TGCAGCGGGCGAGGGAATAGAGGCAATCAGCCCCAGCATTTT. Amino acids: CSGRGNRGNQPQHF. The entire variable domain, with the rest obtained from reference TRBV29-1 and TRBJ1-5, is as follows: SAVISQKPSRDICQRGTSLTIQCQVDSQVTMMFWYRQQPGQSLTLIATANQGSEATYESGFVIDKFPISRPNLTFSTLTVSNMSPEDSSIYLCSGRGNRGNQPQHFGDGTRLSIL.

V gene TRBV14 combines with J gene TRBJ1-6, with 8 bases aligning to TRBD1. After removal of 0 bases from V and 4 bases from J, the junction contained 2 bases not matched to a gene. This CDR3 spans 16 amino acids. The germline gives CDR1 SGHDN, CDR2 FVKESK. In DNA form, the CDR3 reads TGTGCCAGCAGCCAAGATAACAGGGGGTATAATTCACCCCTCCACTTT. It codes for CASSQDNRGYNSPLHF. The full variable domain, in which reference TRBV14 and TRBJ1-6 provide the parts outside the CDR3, is EAGVTQFPSHSVIEKGQTVTLRCDPISGHDNLYWYRRVMGKEIKFLLHFVKESKQDESGMPNNRFLAERTGGTYSTLKVQPAELEDSGVYFCASSQDNRGYNSPLHFGNGTRLTVT.

The chain links TRBV9 to TRBJ2-3, with 7 bases aligning to TRBD1. V shed 3 bases, J shed 3 bases, and the junction held 4 bases outside the gene matches. Germline V gene data show CDR1 as SGDLS and CDR2 as YYNGEE. The CDR3 covers 14 residues. CDR3 residues: CASSEKGATDTQYF. CDR3 nucleotides: TGTGCCAGCAGCGAGAAGGGGGCGACAGATACGCAGTATTTT.

Details on this clone: The identical CDR3 is also encoded by other nucleotide sequences in the sample. The chain links TRBV9 to TRBJ2-2, with D unclear. Deletions cut 0 bases from V and 5 bases from J, with 5 bases between. Germline assignment: CDR1 SGDLS and CDR2 YYNGEE. The CDR3 sequence is 13 residues long. CDR3 region: CASSVGGTGELFF. The CDR3 bases are TGTGCCAGCAGCGTAGGAGGTACCGGGGAGCTGTTTTTT.

This chain links TRBV30 with TRBJ1-1; D gene uncertain. The CDR3 covers 13 residues. The germline V gene encodes CDR1 GTSNPN and CDR2 SVGIG (reference sequence). Trimming took 4 bases from V and 6 from J, leaving 15 bases between them. CDR3 coding DNA: TGTGCCTGGACTCCGTCGGAGATCCCTGAAGCTTTCTTT. Residues: CAWTPSEIPEAFF.

The gene calls are TRBV5-6 and TRBJ2-3; 10 nucleotides align to TRBD2. The CDR3 totals 17 residues. Germline CDR1 SGHDT, CDR2 YYEEEE. The J segment lost 0 bases and the V segment lost 1 base, leaving 5 bases of the junction unmatched. DNA of the CDR3: TGTGCCAGCAGCTTGCCCAGCGGGAGGGTCAGCACAGATACGCAGTATTTT. Protein sequence: CASSLPSGRVSTDTQYF.

The genes are TRBV30 and TRBJ2-7; perhaps TRBD1 as D (6 bases). The germline V and J ends were trimmed by 0 bases and 3 bases, with 18 bases remaining between them. CDR1 GTSNPN and CDR2 SVGIG come from the germline V gene (reference sequence). This CDR3 comprises 16 residues. The CDR3 loop is CAWSVSPRGYLYEQYF. DNA for the CDR3: TGTGCCTGGAGTGTCTCCCCCAGGGGTTATCTCTACGAGCAGTACTTC.

The rearrangement links TRBV9 to TRBJ2-7, with D perhaps matching TRBD1 (6 bases). The CDR3 length is 15 residues. The germline V and J ends were trimmed by 0 bases and 3 bases, with 13 bases remaining between them. Germline lookup yields CDR1 SGDLS and CDR2 YYNGEE. This CDR3 reads CASSVEGGQLYEQYF. The CDR3 DNA reads as TGTGCCAGCAGCGTAGAAGGGGGACAACTCTACGAGCAGTACTTC.

The chain uses TRBV4-1 and TRBJ2-1; TRBD2 is a possible D gene (5 bases). The ends were cut back, 0 bases at V and 7 bases at J, with 19 bases in the middle. CDR1 is MGHRA and CDR2 is YSYEKL in the germline V gene. CDR3 length equals 17 residues. The CDR3 bases are TGCGCCAGCAGCCAAGATCGAGCAGGAGACTACGTGAATGAGCAGTTCTTC. As protein: CASSQDRAGDYVNEQFF.

This chain joins TRBV7-2 and TRBJ2-5, with TRBD2 matching over 12 bases. Germline CDR1 and CDR2: SGHTA and FQGNSA. V was pared by 3 bases and J by 4 bases, with 6 bases of the junction left unmatched. This CDR3 spans 16 amino acids. In DNA, the CDR3 is TGTGCCAGCAGCTTTCGACTAGCGGGAGCTTTAGAGACCCAGTACTTC. It is translated as CASSFRLAGALETQYF.

CDR3 sequence: CASSQDGTSGRETQYF. As DNA, the CDR3 is TGCGCCAGCAGCCAAGATGGGACTAGCGGGAGGGAGACCCAGTACTTC. This sequence joins TRBV4-1 and TRBJ2-5, with 15 bases matching TRBD2. V shed 0 bases, J shed 5 bases, and the junction held 1 base outside the gene matches. The germline gives CDR1 MGHRA, CDR2 YSYEKL. This CDR3 is 16 amino acids long.

The V and J genes are TRBV7-6 and TRBJ2-3, with D maybe TRBD2 (6 bases). Trimming pared 8 bases from V and 5 bases from J, leaving 23 bases between. Germline V gene data show CDR1 as SGHVS and CDR2 as FNYEAQ. The CDR3 has 16 residues. The CDR3 spells CASANTLGLRQDTQYF. Here the CDR3 DNA reads TGTGCCAGCGCTAACACTCTGGGACTGAGGCAAGATACGCAGTATTTT.

The genes are TRBV29-1 and TRBJ2-1; TRBD2 matches 13 bases. CDR3 length: 15 amino acids. V trimming: 8 bases; J trimming: 4 bases; junction bases outside the gene matches: 8. Germline V gives CDR1 SQVTM, CDR2 ANQGSEA. CDR3: CSSGLAGVLYNEQFF. In nucleotides, the CDR3 is TGCAGCTCAGGACTAGCGGGAGTCCTATACAATGAGCAGTTCTTC.

The chain joins TRBV9 to TRBJ1-1; D remains ambiguous. CDR1 is SGDLS, CDR2 YYNGEE, per germline. This CDR3 is built from 13 residues. V was cut by 0 bases and J by 2 bases, with 5 bases left in between. This CDR3 is CASSVAVNTEAFF. CDR3 DNA sequence: TGTGCCAGCAGCGTAGCCGTTAACACTGAAGCTTTCTTT.